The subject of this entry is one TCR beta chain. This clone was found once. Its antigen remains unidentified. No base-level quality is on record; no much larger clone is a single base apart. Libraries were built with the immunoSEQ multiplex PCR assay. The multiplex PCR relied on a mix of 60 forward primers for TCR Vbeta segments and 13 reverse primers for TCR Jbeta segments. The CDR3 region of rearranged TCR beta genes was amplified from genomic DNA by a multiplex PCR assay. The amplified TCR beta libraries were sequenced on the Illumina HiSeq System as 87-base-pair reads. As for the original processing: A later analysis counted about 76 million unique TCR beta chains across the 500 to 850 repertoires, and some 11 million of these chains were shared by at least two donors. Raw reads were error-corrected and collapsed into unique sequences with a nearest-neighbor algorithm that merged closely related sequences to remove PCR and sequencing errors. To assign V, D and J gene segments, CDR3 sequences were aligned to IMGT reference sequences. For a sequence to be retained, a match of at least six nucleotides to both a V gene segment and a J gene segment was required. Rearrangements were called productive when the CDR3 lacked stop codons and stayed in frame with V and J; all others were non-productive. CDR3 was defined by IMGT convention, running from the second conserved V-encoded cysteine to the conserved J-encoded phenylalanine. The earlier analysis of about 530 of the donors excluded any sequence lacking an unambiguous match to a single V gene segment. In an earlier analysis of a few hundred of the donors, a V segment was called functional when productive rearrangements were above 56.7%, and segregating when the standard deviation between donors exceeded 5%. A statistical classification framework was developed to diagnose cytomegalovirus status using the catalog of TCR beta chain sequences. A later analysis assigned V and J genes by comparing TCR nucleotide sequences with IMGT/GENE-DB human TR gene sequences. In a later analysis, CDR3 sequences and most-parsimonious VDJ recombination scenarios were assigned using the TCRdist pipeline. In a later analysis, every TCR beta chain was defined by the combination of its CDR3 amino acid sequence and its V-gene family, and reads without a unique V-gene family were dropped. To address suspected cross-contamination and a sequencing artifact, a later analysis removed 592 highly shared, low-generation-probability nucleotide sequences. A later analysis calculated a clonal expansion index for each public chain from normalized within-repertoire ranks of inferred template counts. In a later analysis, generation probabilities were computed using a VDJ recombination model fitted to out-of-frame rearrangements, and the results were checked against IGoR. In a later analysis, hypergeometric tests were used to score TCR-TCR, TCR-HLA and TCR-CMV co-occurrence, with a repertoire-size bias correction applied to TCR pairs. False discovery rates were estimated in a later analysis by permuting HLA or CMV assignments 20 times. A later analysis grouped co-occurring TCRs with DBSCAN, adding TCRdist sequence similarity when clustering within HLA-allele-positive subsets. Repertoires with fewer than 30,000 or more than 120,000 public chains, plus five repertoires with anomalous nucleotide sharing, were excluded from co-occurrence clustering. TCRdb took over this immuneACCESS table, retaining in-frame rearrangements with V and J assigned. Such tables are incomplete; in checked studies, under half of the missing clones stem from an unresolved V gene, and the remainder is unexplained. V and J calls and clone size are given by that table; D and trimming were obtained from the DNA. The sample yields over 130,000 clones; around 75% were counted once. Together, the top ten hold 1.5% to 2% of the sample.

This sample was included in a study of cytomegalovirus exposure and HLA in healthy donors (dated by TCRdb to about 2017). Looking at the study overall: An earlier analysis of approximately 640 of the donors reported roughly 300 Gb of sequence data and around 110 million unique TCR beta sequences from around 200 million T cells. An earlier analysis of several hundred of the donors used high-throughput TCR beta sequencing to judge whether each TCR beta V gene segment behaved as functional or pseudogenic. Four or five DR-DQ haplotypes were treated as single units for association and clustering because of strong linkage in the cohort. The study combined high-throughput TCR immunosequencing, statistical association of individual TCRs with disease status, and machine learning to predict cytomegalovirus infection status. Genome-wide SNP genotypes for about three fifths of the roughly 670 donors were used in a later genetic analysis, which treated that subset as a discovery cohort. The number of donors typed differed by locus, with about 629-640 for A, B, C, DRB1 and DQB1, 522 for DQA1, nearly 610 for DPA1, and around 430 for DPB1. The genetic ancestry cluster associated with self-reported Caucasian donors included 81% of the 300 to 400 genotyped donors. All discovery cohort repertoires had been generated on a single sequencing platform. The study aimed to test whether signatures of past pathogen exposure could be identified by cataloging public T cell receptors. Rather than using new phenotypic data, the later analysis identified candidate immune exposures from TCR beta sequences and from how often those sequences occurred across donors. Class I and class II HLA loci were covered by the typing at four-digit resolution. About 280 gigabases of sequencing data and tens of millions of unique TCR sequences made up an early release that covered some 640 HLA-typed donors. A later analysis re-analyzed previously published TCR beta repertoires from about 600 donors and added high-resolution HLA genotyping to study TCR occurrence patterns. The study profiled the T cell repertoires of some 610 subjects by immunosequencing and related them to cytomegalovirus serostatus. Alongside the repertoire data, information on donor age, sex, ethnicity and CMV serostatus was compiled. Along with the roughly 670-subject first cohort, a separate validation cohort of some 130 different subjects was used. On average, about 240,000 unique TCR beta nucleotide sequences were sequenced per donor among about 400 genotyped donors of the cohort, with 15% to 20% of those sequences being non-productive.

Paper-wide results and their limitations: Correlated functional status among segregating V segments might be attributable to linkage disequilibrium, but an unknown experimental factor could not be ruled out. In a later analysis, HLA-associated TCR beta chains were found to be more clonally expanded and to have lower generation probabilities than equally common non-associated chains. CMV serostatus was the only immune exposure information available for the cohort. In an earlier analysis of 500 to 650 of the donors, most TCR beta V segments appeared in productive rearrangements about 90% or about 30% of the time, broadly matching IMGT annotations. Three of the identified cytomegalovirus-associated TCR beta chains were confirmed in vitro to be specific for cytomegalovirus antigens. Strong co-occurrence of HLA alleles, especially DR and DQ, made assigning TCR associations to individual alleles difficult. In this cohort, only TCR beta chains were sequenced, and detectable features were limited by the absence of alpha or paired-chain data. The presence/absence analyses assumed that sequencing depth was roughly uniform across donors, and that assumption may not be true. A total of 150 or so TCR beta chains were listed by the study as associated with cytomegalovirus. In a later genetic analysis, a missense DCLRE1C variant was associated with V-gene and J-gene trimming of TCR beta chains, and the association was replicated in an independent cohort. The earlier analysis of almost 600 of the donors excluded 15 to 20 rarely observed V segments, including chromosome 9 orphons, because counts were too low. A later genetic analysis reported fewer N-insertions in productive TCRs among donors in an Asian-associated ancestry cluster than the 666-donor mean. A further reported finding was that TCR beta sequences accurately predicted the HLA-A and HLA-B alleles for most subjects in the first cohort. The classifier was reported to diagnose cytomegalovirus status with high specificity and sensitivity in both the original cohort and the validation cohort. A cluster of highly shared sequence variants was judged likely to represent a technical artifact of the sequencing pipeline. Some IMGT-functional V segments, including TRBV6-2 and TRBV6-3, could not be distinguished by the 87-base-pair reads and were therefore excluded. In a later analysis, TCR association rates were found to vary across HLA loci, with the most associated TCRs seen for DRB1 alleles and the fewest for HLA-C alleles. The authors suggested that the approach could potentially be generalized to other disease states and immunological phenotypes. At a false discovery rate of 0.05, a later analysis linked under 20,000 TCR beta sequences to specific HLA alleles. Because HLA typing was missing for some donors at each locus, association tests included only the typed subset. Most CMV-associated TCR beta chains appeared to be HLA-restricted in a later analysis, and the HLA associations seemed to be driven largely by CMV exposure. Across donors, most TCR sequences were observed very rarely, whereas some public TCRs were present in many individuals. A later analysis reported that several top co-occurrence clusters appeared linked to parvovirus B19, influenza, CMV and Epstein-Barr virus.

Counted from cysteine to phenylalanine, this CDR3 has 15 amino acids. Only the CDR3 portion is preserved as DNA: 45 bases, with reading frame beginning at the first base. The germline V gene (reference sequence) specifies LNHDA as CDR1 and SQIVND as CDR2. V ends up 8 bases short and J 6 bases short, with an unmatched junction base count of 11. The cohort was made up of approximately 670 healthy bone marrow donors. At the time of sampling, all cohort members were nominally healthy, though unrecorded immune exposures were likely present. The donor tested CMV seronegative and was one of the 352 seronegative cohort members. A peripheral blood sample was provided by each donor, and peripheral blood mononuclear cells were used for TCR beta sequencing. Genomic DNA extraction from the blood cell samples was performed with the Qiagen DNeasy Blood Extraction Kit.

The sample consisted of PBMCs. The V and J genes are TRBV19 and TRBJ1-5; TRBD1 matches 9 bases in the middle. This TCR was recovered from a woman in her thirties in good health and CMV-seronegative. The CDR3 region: CASSTGQGSFQPQHF. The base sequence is TGTGCCAGTTCTACGGGACAGGGAAGTTTTCAGCCCCAGCATTTT.